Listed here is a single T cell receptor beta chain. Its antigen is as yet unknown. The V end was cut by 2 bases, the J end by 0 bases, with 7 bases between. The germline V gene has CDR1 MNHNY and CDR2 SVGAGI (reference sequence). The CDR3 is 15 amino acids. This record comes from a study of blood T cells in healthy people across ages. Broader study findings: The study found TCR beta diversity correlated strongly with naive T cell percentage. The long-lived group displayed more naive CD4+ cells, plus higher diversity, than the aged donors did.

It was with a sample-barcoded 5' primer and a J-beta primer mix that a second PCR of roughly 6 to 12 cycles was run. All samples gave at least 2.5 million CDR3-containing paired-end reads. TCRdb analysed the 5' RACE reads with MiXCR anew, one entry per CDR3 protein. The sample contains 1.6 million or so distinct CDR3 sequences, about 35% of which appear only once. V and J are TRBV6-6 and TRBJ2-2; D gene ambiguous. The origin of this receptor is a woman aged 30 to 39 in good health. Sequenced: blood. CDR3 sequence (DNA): TGTGCCAGCAGTTACCCTATGGCGAACACCGGGGAGCTGTTTTTT. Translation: CASSYPMANTGELFF.